This is a list of T cell receptor beta chains from one sample in a study of preoperative IRX-2 immunotherapy in early breast cancer. Data came from immunoSEQ multiplex PCR; TCRdb stores just in-frame clones and leaves some out. This sample carries roughly 30,000 clones, approximately 83% of them seen once, and the ten largest clones take roughly 3.2%. Sampling was conducted from a patient treated with IRX-2 immunotherapy. These receptors originate from a human donor with breast cancer. The conserved cysteine and the conserved F or W are not part of the CDR3 here. Expanded clones are given a class, and other clones once, few, many or no size at all.

v_call,clone_size,j_call,cdr3_aa
TRBV6-4,NA,TRBJ2-3,ASSYLRPSTDTQY
TRBV6-8,NA,TRBJ1-2,ASSLASGIYGYT
TRBV30,NA,TRBJ1-6,AWSNTGYYNSPLH
TRBV23-1,NA,TRBJ1-1,ASSHPDRANTEAF
TRBV28,NA,TRBJ2-5,ASRTSSGETQY
TRBV11-3,NA,TRBJ2-3,ASSLSGYPGSQY
TRBV25-1,NA,TRBJ1-2,ASHNVMGPRTYGYT
TRBV6-8,once,TRBJ1-1,ASSYSIGADTEAF
TRBV27,NA,TRBJ1-1,ASSPTGSNTEAF
TRBV11-3,NA,TRBJ2-5,ASSAYRGRGETQY
TRBV28,NA,TRBJ1-2,ASSLSGPYGYT
TRBV6-8,NA,TRBJ2-5,ASSYAVQETQY
TRBV18,NA,TRBJ2-7,ASSLGLAGAEQY
TRBV9,NA,TRBJ2-3,ASSAGSDTQY
TRBV6-8,NA,TRBJ2-7,ASSSTGGGFGQY
TRBV11-3,NA,TRBJ2-7,ASSQGDSYYEQY
TRBV10-3,NA,TRBJ2-5,AISEVVPSGTQY
TRBV18,once,TRBJ2-1,ASSPQGGPYNEQF
TRBV19,few,TRBJ2-3,ASSIGGSPADTQY
TRBV19,NA,TRBJ2-7,ASSTPSGRPSYEQY
TRBV19,NA,TRBJ1-6,ASSIGGARIWNSPLH
TRBV5-1,NA,TRBJ1-2,ASSLGLGTGDLHNYGYT
TRBV7-6,once,TRBJ1-1,ASSLGPPLAGTEAF
TRBV19,NA,TRBJ1-2,ASSTDPGRPSSYGYT
TRBV19,NA,TRBJ1-1,ASSMRPPAAF
TRBV14,NA,TRBJ2-1,ASSQDWVLGTSGRGAFYNEQF
TRBV6-8,NA,TRBJ1-5,ASSPWGGKQPQH
TRBV23-1,NA,TRBJ2-7,ASSPSRGPDEQY
TRBV5-1,NA,TRBJ2-7,ASSPLAGGYEQY
TRBV19,few,TRBJ2-2,ASRRTGEVTGELF
TRBV28,NA,TRBJ2-3,ASSPSGRLTDTQY
TRBV5-1,few,TRBJ1-5,ASSLGGYSNQPQH
TRBV7-7,NA,TRBJ2-1,ASSFSGDSNNEQF
TRBV6-8,NA,TRBJ2-2,ASSYSLRRRTPGADTGELF
TRBV7-1,NA,TRBJ1-3,ASSEQASGNTIY
TRBV19,few,TRBJ2-7,ASLRDGTYEQY
TRBV30,NA,TRBJ2-7,AWKVGWGHEQY
TRBV10-3,NA,TRBJ2-1,AISESGEGLGQF
TRBV12-5,once,TRBJ2-5,ASGLVQTSGSAPQETQY
TRBV5-1,NA,TRBJ2-3,ASTGGGLKDTQY